The 9 T cell receptor beta chains below come from one sample, sequenced in a study of Ad26.COV2.S vaccination and SARS-CoV-2 variants. Sequenced by immunoSEQ multiplex PCR; TCRdb stores in-frame clones only, minus some. The sample carries 500,000 or so clones, around nine tenths recorded once. Treatment given: over 15 received Ad26.COV2.S at low or high dose, single or two shots; roughly five received placebo; per-sample allocation not given. Sampling occurred on day 63 after the first vaccine or placebo injection. The starting material was peripheral blood, obtained in a trial of Ad26.COV2.S vaccine versus placebo. These receptors all stem from a person between 18 and 60 years old who received the Ad26.COV2.S COVID-19 vaccine or a placebo.

This clone was counted a few times. The chain carries TRBV11-2 and TRBJ1-5, with D possibly TRBD1 on 5 matching bases. This CDR3 is built from 15 residues. Germline CDR1 and CDR2: SGHAT and FQNNGV. V dropped 3 bases and J dropped 0 bases, with 9 bases sitting between them. The CDR3: CASSLSGFSNQPQHF. The CDR3 bases are TGTGCCAGCAGCTTGTCAGGGTTTAGCAATCAGCCCCAGCATTTT.

The chain has TRBV5-5 and TRBJ2-2; 8 bases are shared with TRBD1. V was clipped by 4 bases and J by 4 bases; unmatched bases: 6. The germline gives CDR1 SGHKS, CDR2 YYEKEE (reference sequence). The CDR3 covers 15 residues. CDR3 in DNA: TGTGCCAGCAGCCTAACGACAGGGGCCACCGGGGAGCTGTTTTTT. It translates to CASSLTTGATGELFF.

V and J are TRBV28 and TRBJ2-5, with D possibly TRBD1 on 5 matching bases. The CDR3 has 14 residues. With 5 bases removed from V and 5 bases from J, the gap between germline ends came to 15 bases. Germline CDR1 and CDR2: MDHEN and SYDVKM. The CDR3 DNA sequence: TGTGCCAGCAGTACCTCCCCTGGGGCTGAGACCCAGTACTTC. Translation gives CASSTSPGAETQYF.

The V gene is TRBV7-8, the J gene TRBJ2-1; 7 bases match TRBD2. The junction had 9 bases not matched to a gene; V was cut back by 1 base and J by 9 bases. This CDR3 has 15 residues. CDR1 and CDR2 from the germline V gene are SGHVS and FQNEAQ. The CDR3 DNA sequence: TGTGCCAGCAGCTTAGACGGCGGGAGAGGGATTGAGCAGTTCTTC. Translating it yields CASSLDGGRGIEQFF. Complete variable domain (other parts from reference TRBV7-8 and TRBJ2-1): GAGVSQSPRYKVAKRGQDVALRCDPISGHVSLFWYQQALGQGPEFLTYFQNEAQLDKSGLPSDRFFAERPEGSVSTLKIQRTQQEDSAVYLCASSLDGGRGIEQFFGPGTRLTVL.

The chain employs TRBV24-1 and TRBJ2-3; D is ambiguous. V gave up 3 bases and J gave up 0 bases, with 9 bases separating them. CDR1 and CDR2 (germline): KGHDR, SFDVKD. The CDR3 is 15 amino acids. The CDR3 DNA reads TGTGCCACCAGTGATGTGTTAACTAGCACAGATACGCAGTATTTT. It is translated as CATSDVLTSTDTQYF.

V gene TRBV6-5 combines with J gene TRBJ2-7; D unclear. CDR3 length equals 15 residues. Looked up from germline, CDR1 is MNHEY and CDR2 is SVGAGI. V dropped 0 bases and J dropped 3 bases, with 12 bases sitting between them. CDR3 residues: CASSYSGPASYEQYF. The CDR3 DNA is TGTGCCAGCAGTTACTCCGGGCCTGCGAGCTACGAGCAGTACTTC.

This chain links TRBV6-5 with TRBJ2-5; D is possibly TRBD1 (6 bases). The CDR3 has 14 amino acids. Trimming cost V 6 bases and J 5 bases, with 16 bases left between them. Germline V lookup: CDR1 MNHEY, CDR2 SVGAGI. The CDR3 protein is CASSKLGGDETQYF. The DNA of the CDR3 is TGTGCCAGCAGCAAACTAGGGGGTGATGAGACCCAGTACTTC.

The chain has TRBV7-3 and TRBJ2-2, with D possibly TRBD2 on 6 matching bases. The CDR3 is 16 residues long. Germline V CDR1 and CDR2: SGHTA, FQGTGA. The ends were cut back, 0 bases at V and 4 bases at J, with 12 bases in the middle. The CDR3 reads CASSLTPGVVTGELFF. Written as DNA, the CDR3 is TGTGCCAGCAGCTTAACGCCGGGAGTCGTCACCGGGGAGCTGTTTTTT.

The CDR3 here is CASSTLQGGYEQYF. The CDR3 DNA follows: TGTGCCAGTAGTACCCTACAAGGCGGGTACGAGCAGTACTTC. The chain links TRBV19 to TRBJ2-7, with D perhaps TRBD2 (5 bases). This CDR3 is 14 amino acids long. The germline V gene encodes CDR1 LNHDA and CDR2 SQIVND (reference sequence). Trimming stripped 4 bases from V and 4 bases from J, with 14 bases between. Full variable domain (remainder filled in from reference TRBV19 and TRBJ2-7): DGGITQSPKYLFRKEGQNVTLSCEQNLNHDAMYWYRQDPGQGLRLIYYSQIVNDFQKGDIAEGYSVSREKKESFPLTVTSAQKNPTAFYLCASSTLQGGYEQYFGPGTRLTVT.